This record concerns one T cell receptor (beta chain) sequence. These data come from a study of blood T cell repertoires in COVID-19. Looking at the study overall: Sources were T cells, B-cell-depleted T cells, or PBMCs; the material itself was cDNA or gDNA.

CDR1 is LGHNA and CDR2 is YSLEER in the germline V gene. J lost 2 bases, V lost 1 base, and 7 bases had no gene match. The CDR3 sequence is 17 residues long. Assay used: immunoSEQ multiplex PCR; TCRdb lists only in-frame clones, some missing. The table shows around 100,000 clones, with roughly 85% occurring only once. The sample comprised peripheral blood. The V call is TRBV4-3, the J call TRBJ2-5, with TRBD2 identical over 10 bases. The TCR comes from a man aged 50 to 59 with active COVID-19. CDR3 protein: CASSQGVAGGAQETQYF. As DNA, the CDR3 is TGCGCCAGCAGCCAAGGGGTAGCGGGGGGAGCACAAGAGACCCAGTACTTC.